This T cell receptor beta chain emerged from a study of cytomegalovirus exposure and HLA in healthy donors. Findings and caveats of the study: Presence/absence analyses assumed roughly uniform sequencing depth across donors. The HLA-A and HLA-B alleles of most subjects were reportedly predicted accurately from TCR beta sequences.

The germline gives CDR1 LGHNA, CDR2 YSLEER. The CDR3 has 15 amino acids. Trimming removed 1 base at V and 4 bases at J, with 13 bases between. Comments on this clone: Its antigen is still unknown.

The PCR employed 60 Vbeta primers together with 13 Jbeta primers. Method: immunoSEQ multiplex PCR; TCRdb's copy keeps in-frame clones and lacks some. The table lists about 130,000 clones, roughly 80% of them singletons. Unrecorded immune exposure was likely among donors, who were nominally healthy when sampled. The genes are TRBV4-3 and TRBJ1-2; D unresolved. This receptor was taken from a man aged 18 to 35 in good health and CMV-seropositive. What was sequenced was PBMCs. CDR3 nucleotides: TGCGCCAGCAGCCAAGTCCCACCCGAGGGCTATGGCTACACCTTC. Translation gives CASSQVPPEGYGYTF.